One and the same sample provided the 24 T cell receptor beta chains below, sequenced in a study of cytomegalovirus exposure and HLA in healthy donors. In the PCR, 60 Vbeta and 13 Jbeta primers were used. Sequenced by immunoSEQ multiplex PCR; TCRdb stores in-frame clones only, minus some. The sample yields 130,000 to 150,000 clones, about four fifths seen once. The sequencing sample was made of PBMCs. These receptors originate from a man aged 30 to 45 in good health and CMV-seronegative.

The chain carries TRBV7-3 and TRBJ2-1, with 8 bases aligning to TRBD2. Germline V CDR1 and CDR2: SGHTA, FQGTGA. There are 18 residues in the CDR3. The V gene end was trimmed by 1 base and the J gene end by 2 bases; junction bases not matched to a gene: 10. The CDR3: CASSLNGPGLGAYNEQFF. The CDR3 DNA follows: TGTGCCAGCAGCTTAAATGGCCCGGGACTAGGGGCCTACAATGAGCAGTTCTTC.

This clone was seen a few times. The V gene is TRBV5-1, the J gene TRBJ2-1, with 9 positions matching TRBD2. The V segment lost 4 bases and the J segment 0 bases; nucleotides outside the gene matches: 5. The germline gives CDR1 SGHRS, CDR2 YFSETQ. The CDR3 extends over 16 amino acids. The CDR3 coding sequence is TGCGCCAGCAGCCTCTCGACTAGCGGCTCCTACAATGAGCAGTTCTTC. Residues: CASSLSTSGSYNEQFF.

The chain is built from TRBV4-2 and TRBJ2-5; 10 bases map to TRBD2. The length of the CDR3 is 16 residues. V was clipped by 0 bases and J by 5 bases; unmatched bases: 6. Germline lookup yields CDR1 LGHNA and CDR2 YNFKEQ. CDR3 amino acids: CASSQDSGGAAETQYF. The CDR3 nucleotides read TGTGCCAGCAGCCAAGACAGCGGGGGGGCCGCGGAGACCCAGTACTTC.

This clone showed up just a few times. This chain links TRBV11-2 with TRBJ1-4; the match to TRBD1 covers 7 bases. V shed 5 bases and J 8 bases; nucleotides not matched to a gene: 11. CDR1 is SGHAT, CDR2 FQNNGV, per germline. This CDR3 has 15 residues. The CDR3 bases are TGTGCCAGCAGCAACACACAGGGGTCGAGAGAAAAACTGTTTTTT. Translating it yields CASSNTQGSREKLFF.

The rearrangement links TRBV5-6 to TRBJ1-1; a possible D gene is TRBD1 (5 bases). Trimming pared 2 bases from V and 4 bases from J, leaving 12 bases between. This CDR3 has 14 amino acids. Germline V gene sequence: CDR1 SGHDT, CDR2 YYEEEE. The CDR3 nucleotides are TGTGCCAGCAGCTTCCAGGGCCGCGGCACTGAAGCTTTCTTT. Amino acids: CASSFQGRGTEAFF.

The chain combines TRBV5-1 with TRBJ2-7, with TRBD1 as a possible D gene (6 bases). The germline gives CDR1 SGHRS, CDR2 YFSETQ. The CDR3 runs to 14 residues. Trimming cost V 4 bases and J 5 bases, with 16 bases left between them. CDR3 amino acids: CASSLRVGGHEQYF. DNA of the CDR3: TGCGCCAGCAGCCTGAGGGTTGGGGGCCACGAGCAGTACTTC.

In this sample, this clone turned up a few times. The V and J genes are TRBV4-1 and TRBJ2-5; TRBD2 matches at 8 bases. Germline CDR1 is MGHRA and CDR2 is YSYEKL. V trimming: 0 bases; J trimming: 0 bases; junction bases outside the gene matches: 9. The CDR3 runs to 18 residues. The CDR3 sequence is CASSQERISGAYQETQYF. DNA of the CDR3: TGCGCCAGCAGCCAAGAAAGGATTAGCGGGGCGTACCAAGAGACCCAGTACTTC.

The chain employs TRBV28 and TRBJ2-7; D perhaps matches TRBD2 (7 bases). The germline gives CDR1 MDHEN, CDR2 SYDVKM. This CDR3 contains 16 residues. Trimming took off 7 bases at V and 4 bases at J, with 23 bases between the two ends. DNA of the CDR3: TGTGCCAGCACCCGGGTGGGGGGGGGACACTATTACGAGCAGTACTTC. Amino acid sequence: CASTRVGGGHYYEQYF.

The chain combines TRBV7-8 with TRBJ1-2; 8 bases are shared with TRBD1. Germline V gene sequence: CDR1 SGHVS, CDR2 FQNEAQ. Germline trimming cut 5 bases from V and 5 bases from J; bases unmatched to any gene: 4. CDR3 size: 13 residues. CDR3 amino acids: CASSEGTGYGYTF. CDR3 DNA sequence: TGTGCCAGCAGCGAAGGGACAGGATATGGCTACACCTTC.

The chain combines TRBV28 with TRBJ2-1, with D uncertain. Germline V gene sequence: CDR1 MDHEN, CDR2 SYDVKM. Trimming shortened V by 10 bases and J by 4 bases, and 23 bases separated the two germline ends. The CDR3 consists of 16 residues. CDR3 sequence: CAISSGHGYLYNEQFF. In DNA form, the CDR3 reads TGTGCCATCTCCAGTGGCCACGGGTACTTATACAATGAGCAGTTCTTC.

CDR3 DNA: TGCGCCCTAGCGGCGGAATTAAACACCGGGGAGCTGTTTTTT. Residues: CALAAELNTGELFF. The gene calls are TRBV10-2 and TRBJ2-2; 7 bases are shared with TRBD2. The V gene end was trimmed by 11 bases and the J gene end by 2 bases; junction bases not matched to a gene: 8. The CDR3 is 14 residues long. CDR1 and CDR2 from the germline V gene are WSHSY and SAAADI.

This clone was observed a handful of times. The chain couples TRBV7-2 to TRBJ2-7, with 9 bases lining up with TRBD1. J was trimmed by 2 bases and V by 6 bases; bases with no gene match: 5. The CDR3 is 14 amino acids. CDR1 is SGHTA and CDR2 is FQGNSA in the germline V gene. CDR3 DNA sequence: TGTGCCAGCAGGCCCGGACAGGGGCCCTACGAGCAGTACTTC. Protein sequence: CASRPGQGPYEQYF.

The gene calls are TRBV20-1 and TRBJ1-5; possibly TRBD1 for D (6 bases). CDR1 is DFQATT and CDR2 is SNEGSKA in the germline V gene (reference sequence). The V end lost 6 bases, the J end lost 8 bases, and 11 bases lay between the germline ends. This CDR3 region has 11 residues. CDR3 sequence: CSAGGGKPQHF. The CDR3, as DNA: TGCAGTGCAGGGGGAGGGAAGCCCCAGCATTTT.

This sequence joins TRBV7-9 and TRBJ2-7; a possible D gene is TRBD2 (6 bases). V dropped 9 bases and J dropped 0 bases, with 18 bases sitting between them. Germline-derived CDR1 and CDR2 are SEHNR and FQNEAQ (reference sequence). The CDR3 has 15 amino acids. As DNA, the CDR3 is TGTGCCAGTAATGTACTGGGGGGTAGCTCCTACGAGCAGTACTTC. Its translation is CASNVLGGSSYEQYF.

The chain joins TRBV4-1 to TRBJ2-2; D not resolved. Trimming cost V 0 bases and J 9 bases, with 11 bases left between them. The germline CDR1 and CDR2 sequences are MGHRA and YSYEKL. The CDR3 is made up of 14 amino acids. The CDR3 loop reads CASSQDPWARELFF. CDR3 nucleotide sequence: TGCGCCAGCAGCCAAGATCCTTGGGCCCGGGAGCTGTTTTTT.

The chain's CDR3 is CASSFIYDRRSSYEQYF. The CDR3 DNA is TGTGCCAGCAGCTTTATTTATGACAGGAGGAGCTCCTACGAGCAGTACTTC. The rearrangement joins TRBV5-6 to TRBJ2-7, with a possible D match to TRBD1 (6 bases). There are 17 residues in the CDR3. Germline-derived CDR1 and CDR2 are SGHDT and YYEEEE. The V gene lost 2 bases and the J gene lost 0 bases, with 18 bases spanning the gap.

In DNA, the CDR3 is TGTGCCAGCGCGACTAGCGGGTCCTACAATGAGCAGTTCTTC. As protein: CASATSGSYNEQFF. The chain carries TRBV19 and TRBJ2-1; 10 bases agree with TRBD2. Germline CDR1 and CDR2: LNHDA and SQIVND (reference sequence). The length of the CDR3 is 14 residues. V was pared by 9 bases and J by 1 base, with 3 bases of the junction left unmatched.

V is TRBV7-9 and J is TRBJ2-2; 7 bases match TRBD1. In germline, CDR1 is SEHNR, CDR2 FQNEAQ (reference sequence). This CDR3 has 17 residues. The V segment lost 5 bases and the J segment 7 bases; nucleotides outside the gene matches: 16. CDR3 amino acids: CASSRDRDSSTYGELFF. In DNA, the CDR3 is TGTGCCAGCAGCCGCGACCGGGACAGCTCTACTTACGGGGAGCTGTTTTTT.

The chain couples TRBV9 to TRBJ1-1; possible D gene TRBD1, 6 bases. V was pared by 0 bases and J by 1 base, with 19 bases between. From germline, CDR1 is SGDLS and CDR2 YYNGEE. CDR3 size: 18 residues. CDR3 sequence reads: CASSVEGHTRRANTEAFF. The CDR3 DNA is TGTGCCAGCAGCGTAGAGGGACATACCCGCCGGGCGAACACTGAAGCTTTCTTT.

The rearrangement joins TRBV28 to TRBJ2-3, with D maybe TRBD2 (6 bases). V shed 4 bases and J shed 0 bases, with 11 bases lying between them. The CDR3 runs to 15 residues. Germline values: CDR1 MDHEN, CDR2 SYDVKM. The CDR3 sequence: CASSSVRGSTDTQYF. For the CDR3, the DNA is TGTGCCAGCAGTTCCGTTCGGGGGAGCACAGATACGCAGTATTTT.

The gene calls are TRBV5-8 and TRBJ1-3; 9 nucleotides agree with TRBD1. Germline assignment: CDR1 SGHTS and CDR2 YDEGEE. With V trimmed by 2 bases and J by 0 bases, 6 bases remained unmatched. This CDR3 contains 17 residues. The CDR3, as DNA: TGTGCCAGCAGCTTTTGGACAGGGGACCTCTCTGGAAACACCATATATTTT. Its translation is CASSFWTGDLSGNTIYF.

The chain is built from TRBV25-1 and TRBJ2-6; D uncertain. Germline-derived CDR1 and CDR2 are MGHDK and SYGVNS. V dropped 6 bases and J dropped 0 bases, with 9 bases sitting between them. The CDR3 is 15 amino acids. CDR3 amino acids: CASSPSSSGANVLTF. Here the CDR3 DNA reads TGTGCCAGCAGCCCGTCCAGCTCTGGGGCCAACGTCCTGACTTTC. The whole variable domain, filled in from reference TRBV25-1 and TRBJ2-6, reads EADIYQTPRYLVIGTGKKITLECSQTMGHDKMYWYQQDPGMELHLIHYSYGVNSTEKGDLSSESTVSRIRTEHFPLTLESARPSHTSQYLCASSPSSSGANVLTFGAGSRLTVL.

The rearrangement links TRBV5-6 to TRBJ1-6; D gene ambiguous. The V end was cut by 5 bases, the J end by 7 bases, with 10 bases between. CDR1 and CDR2 from the germline V gene are SGHDT and YYEEEE. There are 13 residues in the CDR3. The CDR3 nucleotides are TGTGCCAGCAGTCGAGGAACAAATTCACCCCTCCACTTT. Its translation is CASSRGTNSPLHF.

This chain connects TRBV7-9 to TRBJ1-2; D possibly corresponds to TRBD1 (6 bases). The CDR3 contains 16 residues. Trimming shortened V by 4 bases and J by 0 bases, and 15 bases separated the two germline ends. The germline V gene encodes CDR1 SEHNR and CDR2 FQNEAQ (reference sequence). CDR3 protein: CASSSGRGRANYGYTF. CDR3 nucleotide sequence: TGTGCCAGCAGCTCAGGGCGGGGGCGCGCTAACTATGGCTACACCTTC.